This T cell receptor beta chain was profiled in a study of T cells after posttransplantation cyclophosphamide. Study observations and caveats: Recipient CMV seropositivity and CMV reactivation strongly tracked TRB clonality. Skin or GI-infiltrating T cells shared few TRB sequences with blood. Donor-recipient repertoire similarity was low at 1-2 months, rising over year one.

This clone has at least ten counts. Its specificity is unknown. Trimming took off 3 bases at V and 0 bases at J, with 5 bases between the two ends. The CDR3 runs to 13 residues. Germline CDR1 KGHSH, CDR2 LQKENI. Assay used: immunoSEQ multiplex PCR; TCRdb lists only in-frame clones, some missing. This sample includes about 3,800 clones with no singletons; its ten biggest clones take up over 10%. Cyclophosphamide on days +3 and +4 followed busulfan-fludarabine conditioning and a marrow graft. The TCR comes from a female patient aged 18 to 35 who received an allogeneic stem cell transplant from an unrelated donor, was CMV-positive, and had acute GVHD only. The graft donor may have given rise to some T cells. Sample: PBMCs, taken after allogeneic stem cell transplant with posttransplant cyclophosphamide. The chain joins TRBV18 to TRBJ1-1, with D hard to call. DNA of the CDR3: TGTGCCAGCTCACCCCGGGTGAACACTGAAGCTTTCTTT. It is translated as CASSPRVNTEAFF.